This TCR beta chain comes out of a study of cytomegalovirus exposure and HLA in healthy donors. The germline gives CDR1 GTSNPN, CDR2 SVGIG (reference sequence). V lost 5 bases, J lost 1 base, and 12 bases lay in between. This CDR3 has 14 residues. On this clone: Antigen specificity is unknown.

13 Jbeta primers and 60 Vbeta primers were used for the PCR. Some clones are missing from TCRdb's copy, which holds only in-frame ones; the method was immunoSEQ multiplex PCR. The sample lists roughly 86,000 clones; around 77% were seen once. General study results and limits: Being productive about 87% or about 30% of the time was typical of most TCR beta V segments in an earlier analysis. In a later analysis, the majority of CMV-associated beta chains seemingly showed HLA restriction. Cytomegalovirus status was reportedly diagnosed by the classifier with high sensitivity and specificity. In vitro checks showed that a few CMV-associated chains really do target CMV antigens.

The gene calls are TRBV30 and TRBJ1-5, with D tentatively TRBD1 (5 bases). This receptor was identified in a man in his forties or fifties in good health and CMV-seropositive. Material: PBMCs. The CDR3 is CAWGDLLSNQPQHF. The CDR3 nucleotides read TGTGCCTGGGGGGACTTATTAAGCAATCAGCCCCAGCATTTT.